A selection of T cell receptor beta chains follows, all from one sample in a study of cytotoxic CD8 clonotypes in ibrutinib-treated CLL. Sequencing was performed with immunoSEQ multiplex PCR; in TCRdb, only in-frame clones are kept and a portion is missing. The repertoire has over 250,000 clones, approximately 76% of them found once; the top ten carry about 5.7%. Source: PBMCs, taken at disease progression, from a patient treated with ibrutinib. The receptors originated from a human donor with chronic lymphocytic leukemia. The CDR3 runs from the conserved cysteine through the conserved F or W. D genes are given only for firm matches. Only some rows state a clone size, as once, few, many or a class for expanded clones.

size: few; J: TRBJ1-5; V: TRBV6-1; D: .; CDR3: CASTKGGRNQPQHF; DNA: TGTGCCAGCACTAAGGGAGGTCGCAATCAGCCCCAGCATTTT
size: .; J: TRBJ2-7; V: TRBV4-1; D: .; CDR3: CASSQDTPERYEQYF; DNA: TGCGCCAGCAGCCAAGATACGCCTGAGAGGTACGAGCAGTACTTC
size: .; J: TRBJ2-7; V: TRBV10-3; D: .; CDR3: CAISETGMVYEQYF; DNA: TGTGCCATCAGTGAAACAGGGATGGTCTACGAGCAGTACTTC
size: .; J: TRBJ1-4; V: TRBV18; D: TRBD1; CDR3: CASSLLTGNEKLFF; DNA: TGTGCCAGCTCACTTCTGACAGGGAATGAAAAACTGTTTTTT
size: once; J: TRBJ1-3; V: TRBV7-2; D: TRBD1; CDR3: CASSLTTGKINTIYF; DNA: TGTGCCAGCAGCTTAACGACAGGGAAGATTAACACCATATATTTT
size: .; J: TRBJ1-1; V: TRBV4-1; D: TRBD1; CDR3: CASSPRDRGPTEAFF; DNA: TGCGCCAGCAGCCCACGGGACAGGGGCCCGACTGAAGCTTTCTTT
size: .; J: TRBJ1-3; V: TRBV28; D: .; CDR3: CASSFGTTSGNTIYF; DNA: TGTGCCAGCAGTTTCGGGACAACCTCTGGAAACACCATATATTTT
size: .; J: TRBJ2-1; V: TRBV29-1; D: TRBD2; CDR3: CSVESSGSYNEQFF; DNA: TGCAGCGTTGAATCCAGCGGGAGCTACAATGAGCAGTTCTTC
size: few; J: TRBJ2-7; V: TRBV5-1; D: TRBD1; CDR3: CASSSRGPSYEQYF; DNA: TGCGCCAGCAGCTCCAGGGGGCCCTCCTACGAGCAGTACTTC
size: .; J: TRBJ2-1; V: TRBV5-1; D: TRBD2; CDR3: CASSFPGLAGEGSYNEQFF; DNA: TGCGCCAGCAGCTTCCCGGGACTAGCGGGAGAGGGGTCCTACAATGAGCAGTTCTTC
size: .; J: TRBJ2-1; V: TRBV6-1; D: .; CDR3: CASKGPGYNEQFF; DNA: TGTGCCAGCAAAGGGCCGGGTTACAATGAGCAGTTCTTC
size: .; J: TRBJ1-2; V: TRBV5-1; D: TRBD1; CDR3: CASSPTGQGDGYTF; DNA: TGCGCCAGCAGCCCGACTGGACAGGGGGATGGCTACACCTTC
size: .; J: TRBJ1-2; V: TRBV4-1; D: TRBD1; CDR3: CASSQVRGGQGYGYTF; DNA: TGCGCCAGCAGCCAAGTGCGAGGCGGACAGGGTTATGGCTACACCTTC
size: .; J: TRBJ2-7; V: TRBV5-1; D: TRBD2; CDR3: CASKIAGASYEQYF; DNA: TGCGCCAGCAAAATAGCGGGAGCCTCCTACGAGCAGTACTTC
size: .; J: TRBJ2-1; V: TRBV6-5; D: .; CDR3: CASSYGSGESLNEQFF; DNA: TGTGCCAGCAGTTACGGAAGTGGCGAAAGTCTTAATGAGCAGTTCTTC
size: few; J: TRBJ1-4; V: TRBV9; D: .; CDR3: CASSSPYGEKLFF; DNA: TGTGCCAGCAGCTCCCCATATGGAGAAAAACTGTTTTTT
size: .; J: TRBJ1-5; V: TRBV6-1; D: .; CDR3: CASSEAPQPQHF; DNA: TGTGCCAGCAGTGAAGCTCCTCAGCCCCAGCATTTT
size: few; J: TRBJ2-1; V: TRBV9; D: TRBD2; CDR3: CASSVGLAEYNEQFF; DNA: TGTGCCAGCAGCGTAGGACTAGCGGAATACAATGAGCAGTTCTTC
size: .; J: TRBJ1-2; V: TRBV18; D: .; CDR3: CASSPSTARGYGYTF; DNA: TGTGCCAGCTCACCATCTACTGCGCGTGGGTATGGCTACACCTTC
size: .; J: TRBJ2-1; V: TRBV28; D: TRBD2; CDR3: CASSTAQLAGVYNEQFF; DNA: TGTGCCAGCAGTACGGCCCAGCTAGCGGGAGTTTACAATGAGCAGTTCTTC